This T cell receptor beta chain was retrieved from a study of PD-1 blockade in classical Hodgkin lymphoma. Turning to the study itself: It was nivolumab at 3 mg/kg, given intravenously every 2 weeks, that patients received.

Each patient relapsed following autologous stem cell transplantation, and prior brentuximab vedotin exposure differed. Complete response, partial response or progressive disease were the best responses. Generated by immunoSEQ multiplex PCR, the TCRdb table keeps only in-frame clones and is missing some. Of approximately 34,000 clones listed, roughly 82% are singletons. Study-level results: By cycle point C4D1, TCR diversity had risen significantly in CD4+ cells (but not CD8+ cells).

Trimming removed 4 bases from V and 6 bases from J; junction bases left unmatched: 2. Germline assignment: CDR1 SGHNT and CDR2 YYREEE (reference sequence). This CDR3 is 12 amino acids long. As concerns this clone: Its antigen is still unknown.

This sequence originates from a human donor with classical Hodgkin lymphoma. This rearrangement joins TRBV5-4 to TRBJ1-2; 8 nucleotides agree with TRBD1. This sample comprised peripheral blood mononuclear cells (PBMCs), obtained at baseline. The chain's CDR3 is CASSPGGNGYTF. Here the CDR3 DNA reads TGTGCCAGCAGCCCAGGGGGCAATGGCTACACCTTC.